Detailed here is one T cell receptor (beta chain). It has no known antigen specificity. The sample holds no much larger clone one base away, and base qualities are not on file. The donors were around 39 Caucasian individuals from Russia, aged roughly 6 to 95 years, who were systemically healthy. Approximately 10 milliliters of peripheral blood were collected from each donor into EDTA-treated Vacutainer tubes. Ficoll-Paque density-gradient centrifugation was used to isolate PBMCs, with at least 6 million obtained per sample. Trizol reagent was used to extract total RNA from PBMCs, with at least 6 micrograms per sample. For every donor, an aliquot of PBMCs went through flow cytometry to measure the percentages of naive CD45RAhigh/CD27high T cells. The entry originates in a study of blood T cells in healthy people across ages (dated by TCRdb to the mid-2010s). Regarding the research as a whole: In model experiments, template switching captured about one uniquely barcoded TCR beta cDNA molecule for every two T cells. To track age-related changes in TCR beta repertoire diversity, the study relied on deep sequencing normalized with unique cDNA molecular identifiers. To avoid experimental bias, donors of different ages were distributed randomly across sequencing lanes. Using the same blood draw, the study looked at two additional independent replicas of 1 million unique cDNA reads for two donors, one aged 18 to 30 and the other aged 80 or older. The donors were split into four age groups: young (average 16 years), middle-aged (39), aged (62) and long-lived (82).

The receptor library was made with 5' RACE. Sequencing was carried out with an Illumina HiSeq 2500. A second about 7 to 12 cycle PCR used a sample-barcoded 5' primer and a J-beta primer mix. A unique molecular identifier was introduced onto each TCR beta cDNA molecule by a template-switch 5' adaptor carrying 12 random nucleotides. At least 2.5 million CDR3-containing paired-end reads were obtained from each sample. All of the RNA was converted into first-strand cDNA using the Mint cDNA synthesis kit, with a TRBC-specific oligonucleotide serving as the primer. Following uracil-DNA glycosylase treatment, a first 18-cycle PCR with universal primers M1SS and BC2_uni_R was performed on all cDNA. In the authors' own workflow: For normalization, 1 million high-quality reads were randomly selected from each sample, with every read carrying a distinct molecular identifier. Reads sharing molecular identifiers were discarded rather than binned into consensus sequences. MiTCR, with a Q25 quality threshold and the strictest error-elimination algorithm, was used for CDR3 identification, clonotype clustering and error correction. A nonparametric unseen species model with Euler transformation was used to estimate a lower bound on total TCR beta diversity. TCRdb applied fastp at Q25 and MiXCR to the public reads, then kept only in-frame beta chains. Each CDR3 protein appears once, grouped with its most common genes and DNA. The V and J calls and clone size are TCRdb's, not the authors'. The sample data list 890,000 or so distinct CDR3 sequences, and around 62% of these were observed just once. The top ten hold roughly a quarter of the sample.

The research as a whole found: Estimates of total diversity based on one million sequenced T cells were considered lower bounds and underestimates. Compared with the aged group, the long-lived group had more naive CD4+ T cells, fewer expanded clones and increased TCR diversity, a pattern suggesting age selection. The percentage of naive T cells measured by flow cytometry correlated strongly with observed TCR beta diversity. Donor CMV infection status was unknown, potentially confounding age-related changes in expanded clonotypes. Bulk unsorted PBMC profiling prevented conclusive comparison of naive and antigen-experienced compartments. Observed TCR beta diversity per million T cells fell roughly linearly with age, and a significant reduction was already apparent by age about 38.

The sequenced sample consisted of blood. This TCR was recovered from a young man in good health.

The encoded CDR3 is CASSPHRTGLNGYTF. The DNA reads as follows: TGTGCCAGCAGTCCACACCGGACAGGACTAAATGGCTACACCTTC. The rearranged segments are TRBV12-3 or TRBV12-4 and TRBJ1-2, with 7 bases aligning to TRBD1. Relative to germline, V is missing 5 bases and J is missing 6 bases, with 12 bases of the junction outside any gene match. The CDR3 numbers 15 residues from cysteine through phenylalanine. CDR3 DNA only is kept here, 45 bases in frame from base 1.